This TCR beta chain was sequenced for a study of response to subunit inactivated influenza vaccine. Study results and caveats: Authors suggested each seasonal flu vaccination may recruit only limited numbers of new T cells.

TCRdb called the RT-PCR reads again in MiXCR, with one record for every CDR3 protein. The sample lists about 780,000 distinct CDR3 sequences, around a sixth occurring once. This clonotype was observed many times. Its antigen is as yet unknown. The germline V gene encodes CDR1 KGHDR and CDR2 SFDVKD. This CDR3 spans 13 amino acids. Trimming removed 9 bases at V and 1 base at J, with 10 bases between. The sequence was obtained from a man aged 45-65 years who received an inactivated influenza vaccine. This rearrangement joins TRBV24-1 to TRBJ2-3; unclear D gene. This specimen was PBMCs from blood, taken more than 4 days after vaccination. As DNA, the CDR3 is TGTGCCACCGGTAAGGACGGCACAGATACGCAGTATTTT. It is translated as CATGKDGTDTQYF.